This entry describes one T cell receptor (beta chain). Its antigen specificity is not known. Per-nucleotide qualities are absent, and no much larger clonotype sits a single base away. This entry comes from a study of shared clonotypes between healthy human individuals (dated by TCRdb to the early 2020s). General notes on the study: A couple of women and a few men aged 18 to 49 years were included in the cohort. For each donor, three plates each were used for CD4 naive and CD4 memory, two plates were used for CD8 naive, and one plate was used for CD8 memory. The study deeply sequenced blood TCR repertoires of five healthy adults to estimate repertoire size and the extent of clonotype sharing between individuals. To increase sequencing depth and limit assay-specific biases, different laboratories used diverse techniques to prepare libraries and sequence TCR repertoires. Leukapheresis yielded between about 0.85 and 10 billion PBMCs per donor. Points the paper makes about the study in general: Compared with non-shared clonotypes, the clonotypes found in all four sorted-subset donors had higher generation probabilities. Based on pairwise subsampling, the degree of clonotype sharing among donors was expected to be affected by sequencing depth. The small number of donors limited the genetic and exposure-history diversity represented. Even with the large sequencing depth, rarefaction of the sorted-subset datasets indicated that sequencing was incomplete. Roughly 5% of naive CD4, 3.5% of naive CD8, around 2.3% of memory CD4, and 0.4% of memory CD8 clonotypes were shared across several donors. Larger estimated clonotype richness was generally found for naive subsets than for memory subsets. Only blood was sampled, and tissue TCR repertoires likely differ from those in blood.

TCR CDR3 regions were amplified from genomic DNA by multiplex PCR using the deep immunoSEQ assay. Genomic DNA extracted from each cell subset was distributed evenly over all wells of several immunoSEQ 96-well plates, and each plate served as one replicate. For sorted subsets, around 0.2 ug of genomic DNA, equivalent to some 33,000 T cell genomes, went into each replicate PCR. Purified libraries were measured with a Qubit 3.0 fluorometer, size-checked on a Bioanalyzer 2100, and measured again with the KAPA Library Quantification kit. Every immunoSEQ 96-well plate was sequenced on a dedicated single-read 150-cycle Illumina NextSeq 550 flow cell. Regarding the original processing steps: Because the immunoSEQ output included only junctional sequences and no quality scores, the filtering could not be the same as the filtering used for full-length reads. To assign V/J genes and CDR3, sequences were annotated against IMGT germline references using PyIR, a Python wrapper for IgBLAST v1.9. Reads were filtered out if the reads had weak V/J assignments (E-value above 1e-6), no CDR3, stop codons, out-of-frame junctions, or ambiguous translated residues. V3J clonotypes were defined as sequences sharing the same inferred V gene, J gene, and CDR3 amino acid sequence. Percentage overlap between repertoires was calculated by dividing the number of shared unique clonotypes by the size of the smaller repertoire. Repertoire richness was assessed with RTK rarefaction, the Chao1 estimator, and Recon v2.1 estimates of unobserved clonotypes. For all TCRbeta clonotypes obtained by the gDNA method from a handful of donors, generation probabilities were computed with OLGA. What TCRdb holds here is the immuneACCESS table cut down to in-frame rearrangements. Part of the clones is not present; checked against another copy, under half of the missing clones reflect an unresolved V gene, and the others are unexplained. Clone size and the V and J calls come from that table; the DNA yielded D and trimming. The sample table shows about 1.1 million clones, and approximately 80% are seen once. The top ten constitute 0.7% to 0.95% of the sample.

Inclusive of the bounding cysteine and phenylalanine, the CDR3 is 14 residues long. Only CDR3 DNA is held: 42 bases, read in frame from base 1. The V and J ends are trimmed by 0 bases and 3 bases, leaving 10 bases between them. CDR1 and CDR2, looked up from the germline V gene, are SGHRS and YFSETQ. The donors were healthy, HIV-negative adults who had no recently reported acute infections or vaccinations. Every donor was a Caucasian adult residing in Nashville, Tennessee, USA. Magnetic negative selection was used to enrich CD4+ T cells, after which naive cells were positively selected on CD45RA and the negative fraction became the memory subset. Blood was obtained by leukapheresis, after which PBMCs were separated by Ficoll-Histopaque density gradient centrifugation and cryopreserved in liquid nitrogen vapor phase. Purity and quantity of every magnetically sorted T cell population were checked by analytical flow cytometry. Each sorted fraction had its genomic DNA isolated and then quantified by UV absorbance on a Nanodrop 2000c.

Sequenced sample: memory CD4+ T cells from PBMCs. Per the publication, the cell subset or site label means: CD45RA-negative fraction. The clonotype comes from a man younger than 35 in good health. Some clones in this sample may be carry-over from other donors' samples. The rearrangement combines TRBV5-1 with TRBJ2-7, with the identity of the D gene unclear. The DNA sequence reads TGCGCCAGCAGCTTGGCCGGGCTTTACTACGAGCAGTACTTC. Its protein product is CASSLAGLYYEQYF.